The 14 T cell receptor beta chains listed next were all sequenced from one sample in a study of cytomegalovirus exposure and HLA in healthy donors. A multiplex PCR was run with 60 Vbeta primers and 13 Jbeta primers. Assay used: immunoSEQ multiplex PCR; TCRdb lists only in-frame clones, some missing. The sample lists roughly 150,000 clones, approximately 73% occurring once. Sequenced material: PBMCs. The receptors stem from a woman between 18 and 30 years old in good health and CMV-seropositive.

This clone has only a few counts. The chain has TRBV6-1 and TRBJ2-3; D perhaps matches TRBD2 (6 bases). With 4 bases removed from V and 8 bases from J, the gap between germline ends came to 19 bases. Germline loops: CDR1 MNHNS, CDR2 SASEGT. The CDR3 loop spans 15 amino acids. CDR3 sequence: CASSVTSSAAGTQYF. CDR3 DNA: TGTGCCAGCAGTGTCACTAGTAGCGCAGCGGGTACGCAGTATTTT.

The rearrangement uses TRBV30 and TRBJ2-6; no firm D call. CDR3 length: 16 amino acids. Germline V gene lookup returns CDR1 GTSNPN and CDR2 SVGIG (reference sequence). V lost 0 bases and J 6 bases, leaving 15 bases between the germline ends. The CDR3 loop is CAWSVHSSSAANVLTF. Written as DNA, the CDR3 is TGTGCCTGGAGTGTACATAGCAGTTCAGCGGCCAACGTCCTGACTTTC.

This clone has more than one count but fewer than ten. J is TRBJ1-2 and V is TRBV9; unclear D gene. The CDR3 runs to 12 residues. CDR1 and CDR2 (germline): SGDLS, YYNGEE. V lost 0 bases and J 4 bases, leaving 4 bases between the germline ends. Here the CDR3 reads CASSVASYGYTF. In DNA, the CDR3 is TGTGCCAGCAGCGTAGCGAGCTATGGCTACACCTTC.

A word on this clone: Other DNA sequences within the sample encode an identical CDR3. The chain employs TRBV6-5 and TRBJ2-1, with a weak D call TRBD1 (6 bases). Trimming took 6 bases from V and 1 from J, leaving 7 bases between them. This CDR3 region has 13 residues. The V gene's germline CDR1 is MNHEY and CDR2 SVGAGI. The CDR3 sequence: CASSRGSYNEQFF. As DNA, the CDR3 is TGTGCCAGCAGCAGGGGTTCCTACAATGAGCAGTTCTTC.

The chain has TRBV9 and TRBJ1-2, with 7 bases identical to TRBD1. Germline V gene data show CDR1 as SGDLS and CDR2 as YYNGEE. J was trimmed by 5 bases and V by 4 bases; bases with no gene match: 8. This CDR3 spans 14 amino acids. The CDR3 loop reads CASSPRDRRYGYTF. Here the CDR3 DNA reads TGTGCCAGCAGCCCCCGGGACAGACGTTATGGCTACACCTTC. The whole variable domain, filled in from reference TRBV9 and TRBJ1-2, reads DSGVTQTPKHLITATGQRVTLRCSPRSGDLSVYWYQQSLDQGLQFLIQYYNGEERAKGNILERFSAQQFPDLHSELNLSSLELGDSALYFCASSPRDRRYGYTFGSGTRLTVV.

This clone was seen more than once but under ten times. J is TRBJ1-5 and V is TRBV4-1; 7 bases map to TRBD1. The germline V gene has CDR1 MGHRA and CDR2 YSYEKL. The CDR3 runs 15 residues. Trimming took 1 base from V and 1 from J; bases not matched to a gene: 1. The CDR3 DNA follows: TGCGCCAGCAGCCAAGGGACAGGCAGCAATCAGCCCCAGCATTTT. Protein: CASSQGTGSNQPQHF.

In its sample, this clone was seen a few times. This rearrangement joins TRBV9 to TRBJ2-2; TRBD1 matches 9 bases. This CDR3 comprises 18 residues. CDR1 SGDLS and CDR2 YYNGEE come from the germline V gene. Trimming took 2 bases from V and 4 from J; bases not matched to a gene: 12. The CDR3 DNA reads TGTGCCAGCAGCGTCAACTCGGGGACAGGGTTGACCACCGGGGAGCTGTTTTTT. Translating gives CASSVNSGTGLTTGELFF.

This chain connects TRBV7-9 to TRBJ1-3; 12 bases match TRBD1. This CDR3 has 16 amino acids. The germline V gene has CDR1 SEHNR and CDR2 FQNEAQ (reference sequence). J was trimmed by 2 bases and V by 9 bases; bases with no gene match: 8. CDR3 in amino acids: CASTPGQGATGNTIYF. CDR3 nucleotide sequence: TGTGCCAGTACACCGGGACAGGGGGCAACTGGAAACACCATATATTTT.

The rearrangement links TRBV6-5 to TRBJ2-5; 9 bases are a match to TRBD2. V trimming: 6 bases; J trimming: 3 bases; junction bases outside the gene matches: 8. Per the germline V gene, CDR1 is MNHEY and CDR2 is SVGAGI. The CDR3 sequence is 15 residues long. The CDR3 spells CASSRSGGPEETQYF. As DNA, the CDR3 is TGTGCCAGCAGCCGTAGCGGGGGCCCCGAAGAGACCCAGTACTTC.

V gene TRBV18 combines with J gene TRBJ2-1; no reliable D call. The CDR3 is made up of 16 amino acids. V dropped 1 base and J dropped 4 bases, with 14 bases sitting between them. Per germline, CDR1 KGHSH and CDR2 LQKENI. CDR3 nucleotide sequence: TGTGCCAGCTCACCACGGCGCGGTGGCCAGTACAATGAGCAGTTCTTC. It encodes CASSPRRGGQYNEQFF.

The V gene is TRBV27, the J gene TRBJ1-5, with TRBD1 as a possible D gene (5 bases). The germline V gene encodes CDR1 MNHEY and CDR2 SMNVEV (reference sequence). V was pared by 4 bases and J by 4 bases, with 8 bases between. The CDR3 contains 13 residues. The CDR3 reads CASSYTGNQPQHF. In nucleotides, the CDR3 is TGTGCCAGCAGTTACACAGGTAATCAGCCCCAGCATTTT.

This clone was picked up a small number of times. The genes are TRBV7-2 and TRBJ1-5, with D possibly matching TRBD1 (5 bases). Trimming cost V 5 bases and J 0 bases, with 20 bases left between them. Germline assignment: CDR1 SGHTA and CDR2 FQGNSA. CDR3 length: 18 residues. The CDR3 spells CASSPTRGIGGSNQPQHF. DNA of the CDR3: TGTGCCAGCAGCCCCACCCGGGGAATCGGGGGTAGCAATCAGCCCCAGCATTTT.

The genes are TRBV29-1 and TRBJ2-5; 12 nucleotides align to TRBD1. This CDR3 spans 15 amino acids. CDR1 and CDR2 (germline): SQVTM, ANQGSEA. J was trimmed by 3 bases and V by 4 bases; bases with no gene match: 6. The CDR3 loop reads CSVGDRGLIEETQYF. The DNA of the CDR3 is TGCAGCGTTGGGGACAGGGGGCTTATTGAAGAGACCCAGTACTTC.

The rearrangement links TRBV12-1 to TRBJ1-5; the D segment call TRBD1 is taken from the table without a DNA check. TRBV12-1 is a pseudogene. The CDR3 runs 16 residues. CDR3 residues: CASSFDGTGGHQPQHF. The CDR3 DNA sequence: TGTGCCAGCAGCTTTGACGGGACAGGGGGACATCAGCCCCAGCATTTT.